The sample holds many counts of the clone carrying this T cell receptor (beta chain). Via MiXCR, TCRdb re-called the 5' RACE reads, giving one row per CDR3 protein. The data hold about 37,000 distinct CDR3 sequences, with more than 9% observed a single time. The cells used in sorted libraries, CD4+ or CD8+ T cells, numbered about a million. This sample stems from a study of neurological immune-mediated disorders. CDR1 is SGHRS, CDR2 YFSETQ, per germline. Trimming removed 3 bases from V and 3 bases from J; junction bases left unmatched: 22. This CDR3 has 20 amino acids. This receptor was obtained from a woman aged 30 to 39 with HTLV-1-associated myelopathy (HAM/TSP). The rearrangement joins TRBV5-1 to TRBJ2-7, with TRBD2 identical over 9 bases. Sequenced: CD4+ T cells from blood. For the CDR3, the DNA is TGCGCCAGCAGCTCCCGCATTGGGGGTCGACTAAGCGGGGGGATCTACGAGCAGTACTTC. Its protein is CASSSRIGGRLSGGIYEQYF.